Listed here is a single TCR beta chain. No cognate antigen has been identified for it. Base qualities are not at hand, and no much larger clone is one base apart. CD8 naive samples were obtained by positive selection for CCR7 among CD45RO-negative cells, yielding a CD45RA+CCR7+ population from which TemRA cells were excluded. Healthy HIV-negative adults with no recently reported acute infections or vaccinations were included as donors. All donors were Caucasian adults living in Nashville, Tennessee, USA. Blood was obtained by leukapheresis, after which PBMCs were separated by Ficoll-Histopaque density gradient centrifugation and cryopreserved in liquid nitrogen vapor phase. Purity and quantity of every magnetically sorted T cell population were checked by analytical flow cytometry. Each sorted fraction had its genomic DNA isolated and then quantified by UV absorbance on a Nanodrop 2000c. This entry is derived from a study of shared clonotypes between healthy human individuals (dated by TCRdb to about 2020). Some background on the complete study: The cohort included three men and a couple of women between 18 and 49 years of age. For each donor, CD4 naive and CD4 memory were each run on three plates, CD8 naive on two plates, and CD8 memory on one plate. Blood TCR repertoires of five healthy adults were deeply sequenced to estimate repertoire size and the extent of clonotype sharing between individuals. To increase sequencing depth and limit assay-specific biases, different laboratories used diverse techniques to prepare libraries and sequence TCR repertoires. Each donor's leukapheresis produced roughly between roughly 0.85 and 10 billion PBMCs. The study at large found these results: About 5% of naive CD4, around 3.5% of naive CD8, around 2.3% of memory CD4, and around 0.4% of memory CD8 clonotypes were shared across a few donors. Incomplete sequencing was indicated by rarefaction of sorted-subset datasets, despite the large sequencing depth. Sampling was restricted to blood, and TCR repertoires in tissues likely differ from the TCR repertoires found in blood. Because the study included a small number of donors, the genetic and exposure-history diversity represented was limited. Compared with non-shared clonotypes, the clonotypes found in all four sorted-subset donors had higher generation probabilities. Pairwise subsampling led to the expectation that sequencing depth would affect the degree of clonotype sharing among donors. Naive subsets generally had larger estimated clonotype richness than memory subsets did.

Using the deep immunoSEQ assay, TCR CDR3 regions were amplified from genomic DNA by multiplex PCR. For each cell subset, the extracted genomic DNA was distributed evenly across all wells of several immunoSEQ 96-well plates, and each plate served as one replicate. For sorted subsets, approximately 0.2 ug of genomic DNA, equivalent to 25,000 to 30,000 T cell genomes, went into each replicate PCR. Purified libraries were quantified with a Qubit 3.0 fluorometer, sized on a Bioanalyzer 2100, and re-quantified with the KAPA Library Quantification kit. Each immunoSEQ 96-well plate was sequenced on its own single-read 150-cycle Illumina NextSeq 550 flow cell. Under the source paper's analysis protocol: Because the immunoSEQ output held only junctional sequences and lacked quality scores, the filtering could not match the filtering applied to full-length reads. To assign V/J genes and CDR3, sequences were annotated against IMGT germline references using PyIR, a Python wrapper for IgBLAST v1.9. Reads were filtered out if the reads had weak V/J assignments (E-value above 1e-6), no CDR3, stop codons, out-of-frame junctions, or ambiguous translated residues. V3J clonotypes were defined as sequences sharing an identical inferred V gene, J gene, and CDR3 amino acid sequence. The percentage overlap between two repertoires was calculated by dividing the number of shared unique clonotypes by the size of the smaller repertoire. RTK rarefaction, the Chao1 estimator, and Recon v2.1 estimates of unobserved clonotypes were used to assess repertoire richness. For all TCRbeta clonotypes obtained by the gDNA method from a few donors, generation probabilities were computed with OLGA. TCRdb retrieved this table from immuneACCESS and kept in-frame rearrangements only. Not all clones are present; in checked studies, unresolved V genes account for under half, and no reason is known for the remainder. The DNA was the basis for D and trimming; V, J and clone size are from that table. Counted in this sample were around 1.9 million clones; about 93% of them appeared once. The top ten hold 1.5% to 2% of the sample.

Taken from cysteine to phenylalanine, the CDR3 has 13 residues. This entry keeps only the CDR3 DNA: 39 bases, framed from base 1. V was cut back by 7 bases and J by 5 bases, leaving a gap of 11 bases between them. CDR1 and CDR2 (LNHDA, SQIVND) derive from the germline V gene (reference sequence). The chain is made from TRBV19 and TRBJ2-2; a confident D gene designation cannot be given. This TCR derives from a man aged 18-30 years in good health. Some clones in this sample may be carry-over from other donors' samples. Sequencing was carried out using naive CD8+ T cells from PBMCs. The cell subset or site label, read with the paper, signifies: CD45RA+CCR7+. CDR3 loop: CASMSRVTGELFF. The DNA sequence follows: TGTGCCAGTATGTCTCGGGTAACCGGGGAGCTGTTTTTT.